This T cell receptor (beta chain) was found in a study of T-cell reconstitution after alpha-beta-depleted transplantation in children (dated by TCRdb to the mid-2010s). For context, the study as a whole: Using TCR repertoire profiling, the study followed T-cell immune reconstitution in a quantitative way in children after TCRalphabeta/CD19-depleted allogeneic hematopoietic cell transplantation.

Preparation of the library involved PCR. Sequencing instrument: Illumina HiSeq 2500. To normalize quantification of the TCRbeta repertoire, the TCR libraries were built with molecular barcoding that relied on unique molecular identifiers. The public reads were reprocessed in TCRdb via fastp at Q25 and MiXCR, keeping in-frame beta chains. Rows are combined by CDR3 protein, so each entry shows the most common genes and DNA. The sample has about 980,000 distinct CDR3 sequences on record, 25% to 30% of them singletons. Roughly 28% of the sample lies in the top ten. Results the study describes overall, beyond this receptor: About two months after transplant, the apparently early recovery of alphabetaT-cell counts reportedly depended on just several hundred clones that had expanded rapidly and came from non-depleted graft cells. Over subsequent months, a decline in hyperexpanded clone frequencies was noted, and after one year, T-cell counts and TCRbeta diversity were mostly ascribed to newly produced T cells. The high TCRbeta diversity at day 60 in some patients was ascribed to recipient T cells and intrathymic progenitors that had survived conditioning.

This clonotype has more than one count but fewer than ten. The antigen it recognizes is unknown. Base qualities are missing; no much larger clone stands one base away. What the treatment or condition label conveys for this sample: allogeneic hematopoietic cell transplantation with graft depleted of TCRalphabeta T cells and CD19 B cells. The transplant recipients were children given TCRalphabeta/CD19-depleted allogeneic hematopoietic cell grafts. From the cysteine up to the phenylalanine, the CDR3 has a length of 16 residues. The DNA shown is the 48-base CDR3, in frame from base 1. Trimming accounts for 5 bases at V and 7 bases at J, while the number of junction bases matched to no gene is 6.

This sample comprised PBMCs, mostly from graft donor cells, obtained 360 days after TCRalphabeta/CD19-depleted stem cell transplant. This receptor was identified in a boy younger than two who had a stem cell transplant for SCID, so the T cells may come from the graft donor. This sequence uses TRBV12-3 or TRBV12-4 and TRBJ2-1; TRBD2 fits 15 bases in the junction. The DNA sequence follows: TGTGCCAGCAGTCCGGGACTAGCGGGGGGTAGGAATGAGCAGTTCTTC. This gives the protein CASSPGLAGGRNEQFF.